This T cell receptor (beta chain) was sequenced during a study of graft-versus-host responses after intestinal transplantation. Study in general: Grafts were multivisceral, liver-intestinal, or isolated intestinal. Every transplant recipient was induced with anti-thymocyte globulin, then maintained on tacrolimus and steroids for about three years. Study-level findings and limits: Peak GvH clone levels in circulation were associated with early post-transplant HvG declines.

Per the germline V gene, CDR1 is MNHEY and CDR2 is SMNVEV (reference sequence). The CDR3 runs 14 residues. A remark on this clone: The antigen remains undetermined. At one end, the junction sequence differs from germline, possibly due to a read error.

Method: immunoSEQ multiplex PCR; TCRdb's copy keeps in-frame clones and lacks some. The data hold over 100,000 clones, with over 85% observed a single time. This TCR came from a human donor who received an intestinal transplant. The genes are TRBV27 and TRBJ2-3, with TRBD2 as a possible D gene (5 bases). This specimen consisted of unstimulated CD4+ T cells sorted from spleen or lymph node cells, obtained before intestinal transplant. The CDR3 region is CANSLVEGTDTQYF. The CDR3, as DNA: TGTGCCAACAGTTTAGTGGAGGGCACAGATACGCAGTATTTT.